The text below deals with one T cell receptor (beta chain). Its specificity is unknown. The PCR used 60 Vbeta and 13 Jbeta primers. Generated by immunoSEQ multiplex PCR, the TCRdb table keeps only in-frame clones and is missing some. This repertoire includes 100,000 to 150,000 clones. The trim removed 0 bases at V and 4 bases at J, leaving 17 bases unmatched. The CDR3 spans 20 residues. In germline, CDR1 is LGHNA, CDR2 YSLEER. This record comes from a study of cytomegalovirus exposure and HLA in healthy donors. Study-level information: A prior analysis found some 110 million unique TCR beta sequences from some 190 million T cells. Most donors, 81% of 398 genotyped, fell in the Caucasian-associated ancestry cluster.

General study points: Most CMV-associated TCR beta chains were later found to appear HLA-restricted. A list of roughly 160 TCR beta chains associated with cytomegalovirus was given.

The rearrangement joins TRBV4-3 to TRBJ2-2, with 7 bases that match TRBD2. The sequence was collected from a woman aged 40 to 49 in good health and CMV-seropositive. Source material: PBMCs. In DNA form, the CDR3 reads TGCGCCAGCAGCCAAGAACCTGCGGGGGTAGCGGAGGGGCTCACCGGGGAGCTGTTTTTT. Translated: CASSQEPAGVAEGLTGELFF.